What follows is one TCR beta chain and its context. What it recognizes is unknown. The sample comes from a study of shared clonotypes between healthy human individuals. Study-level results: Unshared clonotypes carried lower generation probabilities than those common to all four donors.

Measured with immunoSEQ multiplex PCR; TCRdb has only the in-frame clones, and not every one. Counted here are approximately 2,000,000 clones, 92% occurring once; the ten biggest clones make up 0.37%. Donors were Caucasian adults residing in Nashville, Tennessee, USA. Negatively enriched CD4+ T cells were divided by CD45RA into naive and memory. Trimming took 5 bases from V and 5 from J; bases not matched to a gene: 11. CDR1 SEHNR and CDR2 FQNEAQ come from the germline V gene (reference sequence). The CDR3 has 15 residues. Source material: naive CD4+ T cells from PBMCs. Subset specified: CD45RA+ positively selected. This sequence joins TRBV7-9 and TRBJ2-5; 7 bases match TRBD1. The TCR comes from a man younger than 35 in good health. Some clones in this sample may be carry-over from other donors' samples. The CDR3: CASSLRQGNGETQYF. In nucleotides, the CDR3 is TGTGCCAGCAGCCTCAGACAGGGAAATGGGGAGACCCAGTACTTC. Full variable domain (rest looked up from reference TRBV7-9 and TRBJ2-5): DTGVSQNPRHKITKRGQNVTFRCDPISEHNRLYWYRQTLGQGPEFLTYFQNEAQLEKSRLLSDRFSAERPKGSFSTLEIQRTEQGDSAMYLCASSLRQGNGETQYFGPGTRLLVL.